The 32 T cell receptor beta chains below all came from one sample that was sequenced in a study of high-grade serous ovarian cancer treatment subgroups. Tumor tissue was taken before any definitive surgery or chemotherapy was given. Here immunoSEQ multiplex PCR was the method, and the copy in TCRdb shows in-frame clones only, minus some. The data hold more than 35,000 clones, with around 80% observed a single time. Sequenced sample: tumor tissue. The receptors stem from a human donor with high-grade serous ovarian cancer.

The chain uses TRBV11-2 and TRBJ1-1; possible D gene TRBD1, 5 bases. Trimming removed 0 bases at V and 1 base at J, with 12 bases between. The CDR3 loop spans 16 amino acids. In germline, CDR1 is SGHAT, CDR2 FQNNGV. CDR3 nucleotide sequence: TGTGCCAGCAGCTTAGACGGGTGGGGGACGAACACTGAAGCTTTCTTT. Translating gives CASSLDGWGTNTEAFF.

The CDR3 coding sequence is TGTGCCAGCAGCTTAGTCGCAGGGGGCTACGAGCAGTACTTC. Protein sequence: CASSLVAGGYEQYF. J is TRBJ2-7 and V is TRBV7-9, with 7 bases lining up with TRBD1. Trimming cost V 1 base and J 3 bases; bases outside gene matches: 3. This CDR3 contains 14 residues. Germline CDR1 is SEHNR and CDR2 is FQNEAQ (reference sequence). The complete variable domain, with remaining parts taken from reference TRBV7-9 and TRBJ2-7, reads DTGVSQNPRHKITKRGQNVTFRCDPISEHNRLYWYRQTLGQGPEFLTYFQNEAQLEKSRLLSDRFSAERPKGSFSTLEIQRTEQGDSAMYLCASSLVAGGYEQYFGPGTRLTVT.

The rearrangement joins TRBV29-1 to TRBJ1-1; the D gene is possibly TRBD1 (6 bases). The CDR3 sequence is 17 residues long. CDR1 and CDR2 (germline): SQVTM, ANQGSEA. The V and J ends lost 6 bases and 4 bases respectively, with 27 bases between them. The chain's CDR3 is CSVDTGGRGHIGTEAFF. DNA of the CDR3: TGCAGCGTGGATACCGGGGGTCGGGGACATATAGGCACTGAAGCTTTCTTT.

The chain has TRBV27 and TRBJ2-2; 9 nucleotides match TRBD2. V trimming: 9 bases; J trimming: 4 bases; junction bases outside the gene matches: 6. CDR3 length: 14 residues. Germline V gene sequence: CDR1 MNHEY, CDR2 SMNVEV (reference sequence). CDR3 residues: CASRLAATTGELFF. DNA for the CDR3: TGTGCCAGTAGACTAGCGGCTACCACCGGGGAGCTGTTTTTT.

The V call is TRBV27, the J call TRBJ1-1, with D unresolved. The CDR3 consists of 14 residues. Trimming took 5 bases from V and 5 from J, leaving 15 bases between them. Germline values: CDR1 MNHEY, CDR2 SMNVEV (reference sequence). CDR3 sequence reads: CASSPWTDTTEAFF. CDR3 DNA sequence: TGTGCCAGCAGTCCCTGGACCGATACGACTGAAGCTTTCTTT.

The CDR3 sequence is CASSQDPAGIYEQYF. CDR3 nucleotides: TGCGCCAGCAGCCAAGACCCAGCGGGGATATACGAGCAGTACTTC. V is TRBV4-1 and J is TRBJ2-7; 7 bases are shared with TRBD2. Germline V gene sequence: CDR1 MGHRA, CDR2 YSYEKL. With 0 bases clipped from V and 4 bases from J, the junction kept 6 bases outside the gene matches. The CDR3 extends over 15 amino acids.

This chain connects TRBV7-2 to TRBJ2-5, with TRBD2 identical over 7 bases. The V segment lost 6 bases and the J segment 5 bases; nucleotides outside the gene matches: 9. The CDR3 totals 14 residues. Germline V gene data show CDR1 as SGHTA and CDR2 as FQGNSA. Here the CDR3 DNA reads TGTGCCAGCAGTCCAGGATGGGAGGGGGAGACCCAGTACTTC. This translates into CASSPGWEGETQYF.

This clone showed up just a few times. V gene TRBV14 combines with J gene TRBJ1-1, with unresolved D. Germline V gene sequence: CDR1 SGHDN, CDR2 FVKESK. The CDR3 has 13 amino acids. V dropped 5 bases and J dropped 1 base, with 8 bases sitting between them. CDR3 nucleotide sequence: TGTGCCAGCAGCGACACAGAGAACACTGAAGCTTTCTTT. The encoded protein is CASSDTENTEAFF.

This clone has a single count. The rearrangement links TRBV6-6 to TRBJ1-1; D possibly corresponds to TRBD1 (5 bases). This CDR3 contains 15 residues. Trimming left V 9 bases short and J 1 base short, with 18 bases between. Germline CDR1 reads MNHNY; CDR2 reads SVGAGI (reference sequence). CDR3 region: CASSPGGVGNTEAFF. The CDR3 DNA is TGTGCCAGTTCCCCCGGGGGGGTGGGGAACACTGAAGCTTTCTTT.

The J gene is TRBJ2-2, the V gene TRBV5-1, with 8 nucleotides matching TRBD1. The CDR3 is 15 amino acids. The germline V gene has CDR1 SGHRS and CDR2 YFSETQ. Unmatched junction bases numbered 8, after V lost 4 bases and J lost 6 bases. CDR3 amino acids: CASSPWTGRPGELFF. The CDR3 DNA follows: TGCGCCAGCAGCCCCTGGACAGGGCGCCCCGGGGAGCTGTTTTTT.

The chain links TRBV2 to TRBJ1-2; a possible D gene is TRBD1 (5 bases). The CDR3 is made up of 15 amino acids. In germline, CDR1 is SNHLY, CDR2 FYNNEI. V lost 0 bases and J lost 4, with 12 bases in between. CDR3 nucleotide sequence: TGTGCCAGCAGTGAAGCGCTTCGGGGGGGCTATGGCTACACCTTC. It is translated as CASSEALRGGYGYTF.

The V call is TRBV20-1, the J call TRBJ2-5; D is uncertain. This CDR3 contains 11 residues. With 6 bases removed from V and 1 base from J, the gap between germline ends came to 6 bases. CDR1 is DFQATT and CDR2 is SNEGSKA in the germline V gene (reference sequence). DNA for the CDR3: TGCAGTGCGGTAGGCCAAGAGACCCAGTACTTC. Amino acids: CSAVGQETQYF.

This clone was observed a few times. J is TRBJ2-1 and V is TRBV28, with D uncertain. The CDR3 consists of 14 residues. V was trimmed by 6 bases and J by 4 bases, leaving 13 bases between them. CDR1 and CDR2 (germline): MDHEN, SYDVKM. The CDR3: CASSPRATYNEQFF. The CDR3 coding sequence is TGTGCCAGCAGCCCCCGAGCAACATACAATGAGCAGTTCTTC.

The chain is built from TRBV4-2 and TRBJ1-4; D not resolved. This CDR3 comprises 15 residues. V was cut by 1 base and J by 8 bases, with 14 bases left in between. Germline CDR1 LGHNA, CDR2 YNFKEQ. CDR3 protein: CASSQGAVMGEKLFF. The CDR3 coding sequence is TGTGCCAGCAGCCAAGGAGCAGTTATGGGGGAAAAACTGTTTTTT.

This clone was seen once. The V gene is TRBV15, the J gene TRBJ1-2, with D maybe TRBD1 (5 bases). Germline CDR1 and CDR2: LNHNV and YYDKDF (reference sequence). This CDR3 is 15 amino acids long. Trimming took 0 bases from V and 0 from J, leaving 8 bases between them. CDR3 loop: CATSRDPGPNYGYTF. DNA of the CDR3: TGTGCCACCAGCAGAGACCCGGGACCTAACTATGGCTACACCTTC.

V usage is TRBV4-3 and J usage is TRBJ2-7, with D tentatively TRBD1 (5 bases). V shed 1 base and J shed 3 bases, with 16 bases lying between them. Germline V gives CDR1 LGHNA, CDR2 YSLEER. This CDR3 contains 16 residues. The CDR3, as DNA: TGCGCCAGCAGCCAAGGGGGCCAAAAAGGGGACTACGAGCAGTACTTC. It encodes CASSQGGQKGDYEQYF.

The gene calls are TRBV10-3 and TRBJ2-7; D is unclear. Germline loops: CDR1 ENHRY, CDR2 SYGVKD. Between the trimmed V and J ends, which lost 4 bases and 2 bases, there was a span of 15 bases. The CDR3 consists of 15 residues. CDR3 protein: CAISVGTVGTYEQYF. In DNA, the CDR3 is TGTGCCATCAGTGTCGGAACGGTAGGGACCTACGAGCAGTACTTC.

This chain connects TRBV5-5 to TRBJ2-7; D is possibly TRBD2 (6 bases). Germline V gene lookup returns CDR1 SGHKS and CDR2 YYEKEE (reference sequence). Trimming stripped 0 bases from V and 7 bases from J, with 14 bases between. The length of the CDR3 is 14 residues. This CDR3 is CASSLEVGGGEQYF. In DNA form, the CDR3 reads TGTGCCAGCAGCTTGGAGGTGGGGGGAGGTGAGCAGTACTTC.

CDR3 residues: CASSLVLGTANTDTQYF. The CDR3 DNA sequence: TGTGCCAGCAGCTTAGTCCTCGGGACGGCCAACACAGATACGCAGTATTTT. This chain joins TRBV7-9 and TRBJ2-3; possibly TRBD1 or TRBD2 for D (5 bases each). Trimming cost V 1 base and J 2 bases, with 16 bases left between them. The germline gives CDR1 SEHNR, CDR2 FQNEAQ (reference sequence). This CDR3 has 17 residues.

This sequence joins TRBV4-3 and TRBJ2-1; 8 nucleotides match TRBD2. The ends lost 1 base at V and 7 bases at J; junction bases unmatched: 6. The CDR3 length is 15 residues. Looked up from germline, CDR1 is LGHNA and CDR2 is YSLEER. This CDR3 is CASSQGNGGGNEQFF. The CDR3 DNA reads as TGCGCCAGCAGCCAAGGCAACGGCGGGGGGAATGAGCAGTTCTTC.

J is TRBJ1-4 and V is TRBV7-2; D unresolved. CDR1 and CDR2 from the germline V gene are SGHTA and FQGNSA. This CDR3 comprises 16 residues. The V and J ends lost 5 bases and 0 bases respectively, with 13 bases between them. CDR3 protein: CASSPGVDATNEKLFF. DNA of the CDR3: TGTGCCAGCAGCCCCGGGGTGGATGCAACTAATGAAAAACTGTTTTTT.

V is TRBV6-5 and J is TRBJ2-5; the D is unclear. The ends were cut back, 4 bases at V and 2 bases at J, with 14 bases in the middle. Germline values: CDR1 MNHEY, CDR2 SVGAGI. CDR3 length: 15 residues. The DNA of the CDR3 is TGTGCCAGCAGTTCTCTATCGATGGGGCAAGAGACCCAGTACTTC. Translating gives CASSSLSMGQETQYF.

The chain employs TRBV19 and TRBJ2-3; 7 bases are shared with TRBD2. This CDR3 is built from 13 residues. Unmatched junction bases numbered 12, after V lost 3 bases and J lost 15 bases. Germline V gives CDR1 LNHDA, CDR2 SQIVND (reference sequence). The CDR3 sequence is CASSILLGDYQYF. In DNA form, the CDR3 reads TGTGCCAGTAGTATCCTCCTAGGGGACTATCAATATTTT.

This rearrangement joins TRBV18 to TRBJ2-7; D is possibly TRBD2 (5 bases). This CDR3 comprises 15 residues. V lost 2 bases and J lost 3, with 14 bases in between. Looked up from germline, CDR1 is KGHSH and CDR2 is LQKENI. CDR3 region: CASSPAAGPLYEQYF. The CDR3 region has the DNA TGTGCCAGCTCACCAGCGGCGGGCCCCCTCTACGAGCAGTACTTC. Together with reference TRBV18 and TRBJ2-7, the CDR3 gives the full variable domain: NAGVMQNPRHLVRRRGQEARLRCSPMKGHSHVYWYRQLPEEGLKFMVYLQKENIIDESGMPKERFSAEFPKEGPSILRIQQVVRGDSAAYFCASSPAAGPLYEQYFGPGTRLTVT.

This chain uses TRBV11-3 with TRBJ2-1; the D is unclear. The germline gives CDR1 SGHNT, CDR2 YENEEA. CDR3 length: 16 amino acids. V was trimmed by 5 bases and J by 0 bases, leaving 14 bases between them. The CDR3 DNA reads TGTGCCAGCAGCCCGCAAGGCCCCAGCTCCTACAATGAGCAGTTCTTC. Amino acid sequence: CASSPQGPSSYNEQFF.

This clone has a handful of counts. CDR3 nucleotide sequence: TGTGCCAGCAGCTCTGCGACTAGCACTAAAGACAATGAGCAGTTCTTC. Its protein is CASSSATSTKDNEQFF. The chain joins TRBV7-2 to TRBJ2-1, with 7 bases lining up with TRBD2. After removal of 4 bases from V and 5 bases from J, the junction contained 11 bases not matched to a gene. Germline values: CDR1 SGHTA, CDR2 FQGNSA. The CDR3 contains 16 residues.

The CDR3 DNA is TGCGCCAGCAGCCAAGTACAGGGAAACACCGGGGAGCTGTTTTTT. The encoded protein is CASSQVQGNTGELFF. V is TRBV4-1 and J is TRBJ2-2; weak D call: TRBD1 (6 bases). The CDR3 is 15 residues long. V was clipped by 1 base and J by 2 bases, with 8 bases between them. Germline-derived CDR1 and CDR2 are MGHRA and YSYEKL.

The CDR3 loop reads CASSPSGTGGLNYGYTF. The CDR3 nucleotides read TGCGCCAGCAGCCCTAGCGGCACAGGGGGTCTTAACTATGGCTACACCTTC. The rearrangement uses TRBV5-1 and TRBJ1-2, with 8 bases that match TRBD1. CDR3 length equals 17 residues. The junction had 12 bases not matched to a gene; V was cut back by 4 bases and J by 1 base. Looked up from germline, CDR1 is SGHRS and CDR2 is YFSETQ.

This clone was detected only once. The chain uses TRBV7-2 and TRBJ2-7; no firm D call. V shed 1 base and J shed 4 bases, with 8 bases lying between them. CDR1 is SGHTA, CDR2 FQGNSA, per germline. The CDR3 extends over 13 amino acids. This CDR3 is CASSLGPLYEQYF. The CDR3 DNA follows: TGTGCCAGCAGCTTAGGCCCTTTATACGAGCAGTACTTC.

The chain joins TRBV7-9 to TRBJ2-5; TRBD1 is a possible D gene (7 bases). CDR1 is SEHNR and CDR2 is FQNEAQ in the germline V gene (reference sequence). The CDR3 loop spans 16 amino acids. The germline V and J ends were trimmed by 2 bases and 2 bases, with 15 bases remaining between them. The CDR3 region is CASSLWGRGVQETQYF. CDR3 DNA sequence: TGTGCCAGCAGCTTATGGGGCAGGGGGGTTCAAGAGACCCAGTACTTC.

The genes are TRBV27 and TRBJ2-7; D gene ambiguous. The CDR3 is 13 residues long. The V gene lost 2 bases and the J gene lost 2 bases, with 7 bases spanning the gap. Germline assignment: CDR1 MNHEY and CDR2 SMNVEV (reference sequence). CDR3 protein: CASSLGLAYEQYF. The CDR3 DNA follows: TGTGCCAGCAGTTTAGGCCTAGCCTACGAGCAGTACTTC.

The CDR3 region has the DNA TGTGCCAGCAGTTACAGGGGCTGGGGGAGAACCTACGAGCAGTACTTC. This gives the protein CASSYRGWGRTYEQYF. The rearrangement links TRBV27 to TRBJ2-7; 7 bases align to TRBD1. CDR3 length: 16 amino acids. The germline V gene encodes CDR1 MNHEY and CDR2 SMNVEV (reference sequence). J was trimmed by 2 bases and V by 4 bases; bases with no gene match: 11.